This T cell receptor beta chain was documented in a study of cytotoxic CD8 clonotypes in ibrutinib-treated CLL. Study at large: Partial response occurred in approximately 24 patients and complete response in 2; at median approximately 68 months, 14 remained remitted and 12 progressed. Each sample contained, on average, about 250,000 productive templates and 95,000 or so productive rearrangements.

Depths of 1 in 200,000 to 1 in 1 million T cells were the sequencing target. Sequencing was performed with immunoSEQ multiplex PCR; in TCRdb, only in-frame clones are kept and a portion is missing. The sample consists of about 160,000 clones, 88% of them appearing once. Germline assignment: CDR1 LNHDA and CDR2 SQIVND (reference sequence). J was trimmed by 2 bases and V by 1 base; bases with no gene match: 11. The CDR3 loop spans 18 amino acids. The chain combines TRBV19 with TRBJ2-3; 8 bases are shared with TRBD1. The clonotype comes from a human donor with chronic lymphocytic leukemia. The sequences come from PBMCs, collected at disease progression, from a patient treated with ibrutinib. For the CDR3, the DNA is TGTGCCAGTAGTATAGTCCTTTACGGGACAGGATCCACAGATACGCAGTATTTT. This codes for CASSIVLYGTGSTDTQYF.